The source of this T cell receptor beta chain is a study of T-cell memory formation after mild COVID-19 (dated by TCRdb to the early 2020s). Regarding the study in general: TCR sequence clusters from the two donors were largely donor specific. Two young, previously healthy adult volunteers, one female and one male, were included in the cohort. In two donors, T-cell clones that expanded and contracted after mild COVID-19 were followed by sequencing TCRalpha and TCRbeta repertoires longitudinally.

The data were produced on an Illumina NovaSeq 6000. Using 5'RACE with constant-segment primers, TCRalpha and TCRbeta cDNA libraries were constructed, with sample barcodes and unique molecular identifiers added in the process. RNA was extracted from every sample with Trizol reagent. Library amplification was performed in two PCR steps, and a second sample barcode and Illumina TruSeq adapters were introduced in the second step. Sequencing of libraries was performed on an Illumina NovaSeq with 2 x 150 bp paired-end reads. The study's processing was this. With migec v1.2.7, reads were demultiplexed and then collapsed into UMI-guided consensus sequences. Using mixcr v2.1.11, the UMI consensuses were aligned to TRA and TRB V and J templates and assembled into clonotypes. A clonotype was counted as expanded or contracted only when both edgeR and NoisET called the clonotype significant, with the noise models trained on biological replicates. For edgeR calls, the thresholds were a false discovery rate-adjusted p below 0.01 and a log2 fold-change of 1. As an exploratory analysis of dynamics, PCA with hierarchical clustering was applied to max-normalized trajectories of the 1000 most abundant clonotypes. Separately sequenced CD4+ and CD8+ repertoires were used to assign the CD4 or CD8 phenotype of responding clones. Starting from the raw public reads, TCRdb applied fastp trimming at Q25, assembled clones with MiXCR and retained in-frame beta chains. Every CDR3 protein is listed once, alongside the most common genes and DNA of its rows. TCRdb's processing, not the study's, gives the V and J calls here. This sample lists around 180,000 distinct CDR3 sequences; under 20% were detected once. The ten largest account for approximately 2% of the sample.

Per the germline V gene (reference sequence), LNHDA is the CDR1 and SQIVND is the CDR2. Trimming removed 7 bases from V and 1 base from J, leaving 8 bases between the germline ends. There are 14 amino acids in the CDR3, from cysteine to phenylalanine inclusive. The sequence is cut down to CDR3 DNA, 42 bases in frame from base 1. Points on this clonotype: This receptor's antigen is unknown. No base-level quality is on record; no much larger clone is a single base apart.

Study-level results and caveats: Balanced CD4/CD8 phenotypes were observed for clones contracting from day 15 to 85, whereas a bias towards CD4+ was observed for a second wave of clones expanding from day 15 to 37. Contracting CD4+ clones were found mainly in CM and EM memory subsets, while CD8+ clones were enriched in EMRA. The second-wave clones that peaked on day 37 were not confirmed to be SARS-CoV-2 specific. The study covered only a couple of mild cases, and larger cohorts including severe cases with pre-infection samples were considered necessary. Some responding clones were found in pre-infection memory, which suggests that pre-existing cross-reactive memory T cells took part in the SARS-CoV-2 response.

Ficoll-Paque density gradient centrifugation was used to isolate PBMCs. The rearranged chain carries TRBV19 and TRBJ2-6; perhaps TRBD2 is the D gene, with 5 bases matching. Sequencing was carried out using PBMCs or a T cell subset sorted from them (not recorded which). The receptor was isolated from an adult woman who had mild COVID-19 (a few samples of this study predate the infection). The sample titles of this study are shuffled in the database, so cell type and time point are left out; the donor was told from shared clones. The DNA sequence follows: TGTGCCAGTAATCGGGGATCTGGGGCCAACGTCCTGACTTTC. This codes for CASNRGSGANVLTF.